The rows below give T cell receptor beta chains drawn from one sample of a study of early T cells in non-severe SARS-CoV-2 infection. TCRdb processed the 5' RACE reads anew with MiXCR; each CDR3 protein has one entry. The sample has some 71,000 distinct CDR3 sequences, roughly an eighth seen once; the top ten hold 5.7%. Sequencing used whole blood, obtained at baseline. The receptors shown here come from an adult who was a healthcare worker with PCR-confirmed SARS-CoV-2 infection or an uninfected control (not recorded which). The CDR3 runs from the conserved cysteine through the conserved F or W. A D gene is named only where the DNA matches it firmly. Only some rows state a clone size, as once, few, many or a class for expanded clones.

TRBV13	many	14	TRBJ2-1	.	CASSPRDHPNEQFF	TGTGCCAGCAGCCCTCGGGACCACCCCAATGAGCAGTTCTTC
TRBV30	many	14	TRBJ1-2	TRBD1	CAWSSGTANYGYTF	TGTGCCTGGAGTTCCGGGACAGCAAACTATGGCTACACCTTC
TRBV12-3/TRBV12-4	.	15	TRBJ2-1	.	CASSPRGTNYNEQFF	TGTGCCAGCAGTCCTCGTGGGACCAACTACAATGAGCAGTTCTTC
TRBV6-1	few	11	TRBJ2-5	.	CASSGLETQYF	TGTGCCAGCAGTGGGTTGGAGACCCAGTACTTC
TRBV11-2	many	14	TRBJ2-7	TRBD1	CASSLDAGGYEQYF	TGTGCCAGCAGCTTAGACGCAGGGGGCTACGAGCAGTACTTC
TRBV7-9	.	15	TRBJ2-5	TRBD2	CASSPSAGGQETQYF	TGTGCCAGCAGCCCCTCAGCGGGGGGGCAAGAGACCCAGTACTTC
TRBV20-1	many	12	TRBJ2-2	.	CSAQSGTGELFF	TGCAGTGCCCAGAGCGGCACCGGGGAGCTGTTTTTT
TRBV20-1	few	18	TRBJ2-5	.	CSARAGFVEGSLSETQYF	TGCAGTGCTAGAGCGGGTTTTGTGGAGGGTAGTCTTTCGGAGACCCAGTACTTC
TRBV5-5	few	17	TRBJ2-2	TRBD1	CASSSLSGTGITGELFF	TGTGCCAGCAGTTCGCTTTCCGGGACAGGGATCACCGGGGAGCTGTTTTTT
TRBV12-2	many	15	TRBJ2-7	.	CASHFGGFDSYEQYF	TGTGCAAGCCACTTCGGGGGTTTCGACTCCTACGAGCAGTACTTC
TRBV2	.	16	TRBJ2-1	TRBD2	CASLLAGGPSYNEQFF	TGTGCCAGCTTACTAGCGGGGGGTCCGTCCTACAATGAGCAGTTCTTC
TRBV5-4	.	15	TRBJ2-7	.	CASSPGATITYEQYF	TGTGCCAGCAGCCCGGGGGCGACTATTACCTACGAGCAGTACTTC
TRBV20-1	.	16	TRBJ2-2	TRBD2	CSASGLAGALSGELFF	TGCAGTGCTAGCGGGCTAGCGGGAGCATTATCCGGGGAGCTGTTTTTT
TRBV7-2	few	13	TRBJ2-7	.	CASRPQGDYEQYF	TGTGCCAGCAGGCCCCAGGGAGACTACGAGCAGTACTTC
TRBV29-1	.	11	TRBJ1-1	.	CSALQLRGAFF	TGCAGCGCCCTCCAGTTGAGGGGAGCTTTCTTT
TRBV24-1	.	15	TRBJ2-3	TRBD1	CATRPGTGATDTQYF	TGTGCCACCAGACCAGGGACAGGGGCAACAGATACGCAGTATTTT
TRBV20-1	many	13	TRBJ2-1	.	CSADTAGHNEQFF	TGCAGTGCGGATACGGCGGGGCACAATGAGCAGTTCTTC
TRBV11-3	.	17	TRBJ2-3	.	CASSSESGVRSTDTQYF	TGTGCCAGCAGCTCAGAGAGCGGAGTACGTAGCACAGATACGCAGTATTTT
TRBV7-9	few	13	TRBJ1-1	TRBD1	CASRTGQLTEAFF	TGTGCCAGCAGAACGGGACAGCTCACTGAAGCTTTCTTT
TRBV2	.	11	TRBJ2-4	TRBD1	CASSAGGLQYF	TGTGCCAGCAGTGCAGGGGGCCTTCAGTACTTC
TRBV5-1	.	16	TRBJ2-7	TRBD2	CASSSSLAGDAYEQYF	TGCGCCAGCAGCTCTAGTCTAGCGGGAGATGCCTACGAGCAGTACTTC
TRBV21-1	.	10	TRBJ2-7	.	CAETPYEQYF	TGTGCCGAGACCCCCTACGAGCAGTACTTC
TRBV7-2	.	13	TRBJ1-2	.	CTSSLDSNYGYTF	TGTACCAGCAGCTTAGACAGTAACTATGGCTACACCTTC
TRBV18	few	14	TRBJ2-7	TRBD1	CASSRGQGVYEQYF	TGTGCCAGCTCTCGAGGACAGGGGGTGTACGAGCAGTACTTC
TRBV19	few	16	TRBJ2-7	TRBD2	CASSIVWAGGAYEQYF	TGTGCCAGTAGTATAGTTTGGGCGGGAGGGGCCTACGAGCAGTACTTC
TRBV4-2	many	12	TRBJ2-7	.	CASSQDNYEQYF	TGTGCCAGCAGCCAAGATAACTACGAGCAGTACTTC
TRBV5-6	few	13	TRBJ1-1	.	CASSLFLGTEAFF	TGTGCCAGCAGCTTGTTTTTGGGCACTGAAGCTTTCTTT
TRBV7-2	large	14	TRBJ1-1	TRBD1	CASSFLSTGAEAFF	TGTGCCAGCAGCTTTTTAAGCACAGGGGCTGAAGCTTTCTTT
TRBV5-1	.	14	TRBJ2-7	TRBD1	CASSWQGASYEQYF	TGCGCCAGCAGCTGGCAGGGGGCCTCCTACGAGCAGTACTTC
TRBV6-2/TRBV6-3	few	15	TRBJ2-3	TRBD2	CASTLAGSSTDTQYF	TGTGCCAGCACCCTAGCGGGGTCTAGCACAGATACGCAGTATTTT
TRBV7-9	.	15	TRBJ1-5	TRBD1	CASSLGTGSNQPQHF	TGTGCCAGCAGCTTAGGGACAGGGAGCAATCAGCCCCAGCATTTT
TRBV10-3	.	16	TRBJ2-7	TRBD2	CAIRPSGTSGSYEQYF	TGTGCCATCAGGCCCAGTGGTACTAGCGGGAGCTACGAGCAGTACTTC
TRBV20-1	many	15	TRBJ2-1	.	CSALPFHGTYNEQFF	TGCAGTGCGCTCCCGTTCCACGGAACCTACAATGAGCAGTTCTTC
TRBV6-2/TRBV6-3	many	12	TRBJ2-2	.	CASTRATGELFF	TGTGCCAGCACCCGGGCCACCGGGGAGCTGTTTTTT
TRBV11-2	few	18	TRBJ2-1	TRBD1	CASSSPSGTGTSYNEQFF	TGTGCCAGCAGCTCCCCTTCCGGGACAGGGACCTCCTACAATGAGCAGTTCTTC
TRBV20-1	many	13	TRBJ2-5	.	CSASWGDGETQYF	TGCAGTGCTAGTTGGGGCGACGGGGAGACCCAGTACTTC
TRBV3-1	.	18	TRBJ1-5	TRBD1	CASSQGMDRGYSNQPQHF	TGTGCCAGCAGCCAAGGCATGGACAGGGGTTATAGCAATCAGCCCCAGCATTTT
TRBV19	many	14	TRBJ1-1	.	CASSDWTLNTEAFF	TGTGCCAGTAGTGACTGGACACTCAACACTGAAGCTTTCTTT
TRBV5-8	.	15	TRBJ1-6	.	CASSMAGTMFSPLHF	TGTGCCAGCAGCATGGCCGGGACGATGTTTTCACCCCTCCACTTT
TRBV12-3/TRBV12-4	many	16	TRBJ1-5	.	CASSLAGYGSNQPQHF	TGTGCCAGCAGTCTAGCAGGGTACGGTAGCAATCAGCCCCAGCATTTT
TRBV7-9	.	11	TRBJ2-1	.	CASSPEFEQFF	TGTGCCAGCAGCCCGGAGTTTGAGCAGTTCTTC
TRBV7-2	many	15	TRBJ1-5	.	CASSPKAGRGQPQHF	TGTGCCAGCAGCCCGAAGGCAGGGAGGGGTCAGCCCCAGCATTTT
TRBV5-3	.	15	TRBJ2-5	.	CARSPGVTGPETQYF	TGTGCCAGAAGCCCGGGAGTTACGGGGCCGGAGACCCAGTACTTC
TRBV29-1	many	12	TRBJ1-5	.	CSVPCPNQPQHF	TGCAGCGTCCCGTGTCCTAATCAGCCCCAGCATTTT
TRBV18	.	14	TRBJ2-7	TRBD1	CASSSGQGVHEQYF	TGTGCCAGCTCATCCGGACAGGGGGTACACGAGCAGTACTTC
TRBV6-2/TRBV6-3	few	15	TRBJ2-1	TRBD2	CASIDVTGGLDEQFF	TGTGCCAGCATCGACGTTACGGGAGGGCTGGATGAGCAGTTCTTC